This paragraph reports one TCR beta chain. Per the study methods: Amplification of reference gene primers provided the estimated nucleated cell counts. Sequenced by immunoSEQ multiplex PCR; TCRdb stores in-frame clones only, minus some. The V and J calls and clone size were taken over from that table, and D and trimming were inferred from the DNA. This table holds some 200,000 clones, just under 90% found once. This CDR3 comprises 14 residues. Germline V gives CDR1 MRHNA, CDR2 SNTAGT. Trimming took 6 bases from V and 2 from J, leaving 12 bases between them. These data are taken from a study of blood T cell repertoires in COVID-19.

The chain recombines TRBV6-4 with TRBJ2-3, with D possibly TRBD1 on 5 matching bases. The specimen was peripheral blood. This receptor was identified in an older woman with COVID-19, enrolled during active disease. As DNA, the CDR3 is TGTGCCAGCAGCGCAGGGCTAAACACAGATACGCAGTATTTT. Encoded protein: CASSAGLNTDTQYF.